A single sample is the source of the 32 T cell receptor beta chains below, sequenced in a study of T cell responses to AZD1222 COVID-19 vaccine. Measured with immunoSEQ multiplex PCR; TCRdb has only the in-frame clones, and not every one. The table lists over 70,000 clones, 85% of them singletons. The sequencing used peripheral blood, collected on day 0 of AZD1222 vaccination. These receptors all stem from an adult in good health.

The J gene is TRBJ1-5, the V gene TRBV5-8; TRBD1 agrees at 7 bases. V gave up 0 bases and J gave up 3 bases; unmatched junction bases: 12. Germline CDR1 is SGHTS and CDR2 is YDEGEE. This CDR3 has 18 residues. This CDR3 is CASSLAELLQGVNQPQHF. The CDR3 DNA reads TGTGCCAGCAGCTTGGCCGAACTTTTGCAGGGGGTCAATCAGCCCCAGCATTTT.

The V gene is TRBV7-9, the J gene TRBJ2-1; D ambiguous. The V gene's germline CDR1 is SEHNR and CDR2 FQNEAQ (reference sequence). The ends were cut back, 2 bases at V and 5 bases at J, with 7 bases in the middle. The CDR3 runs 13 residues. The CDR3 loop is CASSLSTDNEQFF. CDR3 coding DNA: TGTGCCAGCAGCTTATCCACGGACAATGAGCAGTTCTTC.

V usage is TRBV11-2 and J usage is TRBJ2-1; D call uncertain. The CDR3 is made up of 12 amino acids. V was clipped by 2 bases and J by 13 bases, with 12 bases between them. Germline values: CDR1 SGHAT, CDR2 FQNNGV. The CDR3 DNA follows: TGTGCCAGCAGCTTAAGCCAGAGACTTCAGTTCTTC. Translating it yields CASSLSQRLQFF.

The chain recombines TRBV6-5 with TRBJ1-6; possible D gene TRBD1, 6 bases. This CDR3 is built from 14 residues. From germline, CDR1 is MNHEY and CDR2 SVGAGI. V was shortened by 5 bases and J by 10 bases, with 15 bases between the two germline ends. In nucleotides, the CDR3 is TGTGCCAGCAGTAATTCACAGGGCCGATCACCCCTCCACTTT. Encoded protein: CASSNSQGRSPLHF.

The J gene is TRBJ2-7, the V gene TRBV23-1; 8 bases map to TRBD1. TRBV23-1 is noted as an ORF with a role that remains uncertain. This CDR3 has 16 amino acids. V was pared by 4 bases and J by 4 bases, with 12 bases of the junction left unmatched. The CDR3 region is CASSLRRDRLPYEQYF. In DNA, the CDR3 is TGCGCCAGCAGTCTCCGCCGGGACAGGTTACCATACGAGCAGTACTTC.

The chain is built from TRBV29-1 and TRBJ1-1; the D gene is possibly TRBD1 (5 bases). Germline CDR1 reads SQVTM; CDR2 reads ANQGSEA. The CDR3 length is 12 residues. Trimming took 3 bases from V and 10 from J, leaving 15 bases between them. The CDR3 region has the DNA TGCAGCGTTGAGCGGGGGGTGAGCGGAGCTTTCTTT. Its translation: CSVERGVSGAFF.

CDR3 bases: TGTGCCAGCAGTTTAATCCCAAACTATGGCTACACCTTC. This sequence encodes CASSLIPNYGYTF. V usage is TRBV27 and J usage is TRBJ1-2; D call uncertain. V lost 2 bases and J 2 bases, leaving 6 bases between the germline ends. The germline gives CDR1 MNHEY, CDR2 SMNVEV (reference sequence). The CDR3 sequence is 13 residues long.

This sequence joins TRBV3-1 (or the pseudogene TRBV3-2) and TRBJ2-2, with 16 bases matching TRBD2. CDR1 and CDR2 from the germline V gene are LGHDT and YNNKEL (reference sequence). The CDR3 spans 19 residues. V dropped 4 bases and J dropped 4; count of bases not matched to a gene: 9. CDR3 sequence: CASSPGGLAGGPGTGELFF. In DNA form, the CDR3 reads TGTGCCAGCAGCCCGGGGGGACTAGCGGGAGGGCCGGGCACCGGGGAGCTGTTTTTT.

DNA of the CDR3: TGTGCCAGCAGCGAACAGGGGGGGAACACTGAAGCTTTCTTT. Encoded protein: CASSEQGGNTEAFF. J is TRBJ1-1 and V is TRBV11-2; 8 bases align to TRBD1. V lost 5 bases to trimming and J lost 1 base; unmatched junction nucleotides: 3. Germline V CDR1 and CDR2: SGHAT, FQNNGV. CDR3 size: 14 residues.

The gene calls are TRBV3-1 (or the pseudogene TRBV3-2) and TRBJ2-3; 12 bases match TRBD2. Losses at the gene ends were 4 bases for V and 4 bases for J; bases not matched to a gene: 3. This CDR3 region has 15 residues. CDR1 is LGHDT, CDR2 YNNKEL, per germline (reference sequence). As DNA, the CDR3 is TGTGCCAGCAGCCTATCTAGCGGGGGGGCAGATACGCAGTATTTT. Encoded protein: CASSLSSGGADTQYF.

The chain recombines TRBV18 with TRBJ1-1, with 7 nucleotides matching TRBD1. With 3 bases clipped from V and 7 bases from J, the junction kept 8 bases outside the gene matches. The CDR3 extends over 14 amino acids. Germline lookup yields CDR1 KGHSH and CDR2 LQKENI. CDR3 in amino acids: CASSPDREVGEAFF. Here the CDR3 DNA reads TGTGCCAGCTCACCTGACAGGGAAGTGGGTGAAGCTTTCTTT.

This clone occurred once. The CDR3 nucleotides read TGCGCCAGCAGCTTGGGCCCCCCCTCTAGCGGGGCCAGCTCCTACGAGCAGTACTTC. Its translation: CASSLGPPSSGASSYEQYF. This chain joins TRBV5-1 and TRBJ2-7, with TRBD2 matching 9 bases. V shed 0 bases and J 0 bases; nucleotides not matched to a gene: 13. CDR1 SGHRS and CDR2 YFSETQ come from the germline V gene. This CDR3 region has 19 residues.

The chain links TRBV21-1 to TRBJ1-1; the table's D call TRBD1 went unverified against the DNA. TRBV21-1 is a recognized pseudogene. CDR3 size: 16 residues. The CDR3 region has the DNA TGTGCCAGCAGCAAAGATAAGGGACAGGAGAACACTGAAGCTTTCTTT. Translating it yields CASSKDKGQENTEAFF.

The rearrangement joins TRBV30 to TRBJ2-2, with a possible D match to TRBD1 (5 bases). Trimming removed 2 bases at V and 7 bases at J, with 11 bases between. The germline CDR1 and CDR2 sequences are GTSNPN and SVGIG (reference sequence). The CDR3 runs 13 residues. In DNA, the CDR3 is TGTGCCTGGAGTCCCAGGGATAACGGGGAGCTGTTTTTT. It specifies CAWSPRDNGELFF. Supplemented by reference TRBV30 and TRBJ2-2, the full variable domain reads SQTIHQWPATLVQPVGSPLSLECTVEGTSNPNLYWYRQAAGRGLQLLFYSVGIGQISSEVPQNLSASRPQDRQFILSSKKLLLSDSGFYLCAWSPRDNGELFFGEGSRLTVL.

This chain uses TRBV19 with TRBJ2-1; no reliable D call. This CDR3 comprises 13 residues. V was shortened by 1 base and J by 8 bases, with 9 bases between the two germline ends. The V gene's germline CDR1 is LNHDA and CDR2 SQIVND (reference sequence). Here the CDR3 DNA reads TGTGCCAGTAGTATAGGGGGTCGGGATGAGCAGTTCTTC. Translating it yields CASSIGGRDEQFF.

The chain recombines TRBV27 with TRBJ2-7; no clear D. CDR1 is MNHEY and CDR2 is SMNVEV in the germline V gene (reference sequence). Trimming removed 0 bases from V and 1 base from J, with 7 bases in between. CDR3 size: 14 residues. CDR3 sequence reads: CASSLSGSSYEQYF. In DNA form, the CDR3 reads TGTGCCAGCAGTTTATCAGGCAGTTCCTACGAGCAGTACTTC.

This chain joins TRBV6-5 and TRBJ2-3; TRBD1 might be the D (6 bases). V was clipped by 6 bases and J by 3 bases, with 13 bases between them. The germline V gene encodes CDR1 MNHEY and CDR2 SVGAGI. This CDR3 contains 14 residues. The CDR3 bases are TGTGCCAGCAGCTACGGGCAGGGGACAGATACGCAGTATTTT. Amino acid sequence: CASSYGQGTDTQYF.

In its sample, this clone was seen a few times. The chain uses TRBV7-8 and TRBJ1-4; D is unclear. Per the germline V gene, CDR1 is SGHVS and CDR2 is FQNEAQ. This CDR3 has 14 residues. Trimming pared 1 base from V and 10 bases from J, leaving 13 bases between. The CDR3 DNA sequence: TGTGCCAGCAGCTTAGGACCTACCTCGGGAAAACTGTTTTTT. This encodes CASSLGPTSGKLFF.

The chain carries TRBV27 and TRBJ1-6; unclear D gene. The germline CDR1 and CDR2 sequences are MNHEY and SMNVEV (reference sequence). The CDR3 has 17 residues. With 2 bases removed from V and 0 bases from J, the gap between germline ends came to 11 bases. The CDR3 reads CASSLIDSSSYNSPLHF. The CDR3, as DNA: TGTGCCAGCAGTTTAATCGACTCGAGCTCCTATAATTCACCCCTCCACTTT.

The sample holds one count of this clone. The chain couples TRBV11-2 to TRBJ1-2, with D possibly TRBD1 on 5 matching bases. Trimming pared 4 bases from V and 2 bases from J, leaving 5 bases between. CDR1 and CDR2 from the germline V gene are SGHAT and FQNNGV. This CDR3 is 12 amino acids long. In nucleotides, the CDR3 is TGTGCCAGCAGCTCAGGGAACTATGGCTACACCTTC. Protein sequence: CASSSGNYGYTF.

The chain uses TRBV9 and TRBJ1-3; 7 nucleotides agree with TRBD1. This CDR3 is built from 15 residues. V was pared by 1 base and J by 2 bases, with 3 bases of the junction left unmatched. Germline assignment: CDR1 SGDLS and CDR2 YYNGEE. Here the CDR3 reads CASSVSQGAGNTIYF. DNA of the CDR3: TGTGCCAGCAGCGTAAGCCAGGGGGCTGGAAACACCATATATTTT.

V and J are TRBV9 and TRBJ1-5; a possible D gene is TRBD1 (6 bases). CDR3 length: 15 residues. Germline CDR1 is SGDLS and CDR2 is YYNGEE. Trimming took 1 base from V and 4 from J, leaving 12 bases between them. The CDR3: CASSVTTGLNQPQHF. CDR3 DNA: TGTGCCAGCAGCGTAACGACAGGCCTTAATCAGCCCCAGCATTTT.

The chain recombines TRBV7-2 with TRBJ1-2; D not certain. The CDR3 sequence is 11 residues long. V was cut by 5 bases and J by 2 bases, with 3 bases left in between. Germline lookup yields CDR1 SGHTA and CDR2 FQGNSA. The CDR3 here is CASSQNYGYTF. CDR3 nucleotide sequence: TGTGCCAGCAGCCAGAACTATGGCTACACCTTC.

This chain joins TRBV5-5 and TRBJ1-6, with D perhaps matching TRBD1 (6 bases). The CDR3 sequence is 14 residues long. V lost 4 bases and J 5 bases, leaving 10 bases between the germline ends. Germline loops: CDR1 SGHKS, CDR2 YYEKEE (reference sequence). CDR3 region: CASSPGHDNSPLHF. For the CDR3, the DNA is TGTGCCAGCAGCCCGGGACACGATAATTCACCCCTCCACTTT.

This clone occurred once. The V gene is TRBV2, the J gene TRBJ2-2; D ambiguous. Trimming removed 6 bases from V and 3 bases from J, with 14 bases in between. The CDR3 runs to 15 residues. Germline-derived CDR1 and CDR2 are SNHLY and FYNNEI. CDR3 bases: TGTGCCAGCAGCCCTGTCCGGACCGACACCGGGGAGCTGTTTTTT. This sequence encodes CASSPVRTDTGELFF.

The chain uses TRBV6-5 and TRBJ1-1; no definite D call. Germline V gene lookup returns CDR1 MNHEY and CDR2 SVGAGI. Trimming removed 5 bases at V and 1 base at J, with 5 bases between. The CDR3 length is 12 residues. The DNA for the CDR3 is TGTGCCAGCAGTCCTGCGAACACTGAAGCTTTCTTT. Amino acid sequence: CASSPANTEAFF.

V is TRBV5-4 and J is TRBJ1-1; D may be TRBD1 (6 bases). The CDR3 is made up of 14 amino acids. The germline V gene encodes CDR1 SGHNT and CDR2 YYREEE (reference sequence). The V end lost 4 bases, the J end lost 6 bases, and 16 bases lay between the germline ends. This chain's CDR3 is CASSVRGRGAEAFF. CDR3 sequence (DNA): TGTGCCAGCAGCGTCAGGGGCAGGGGCGCTGAAGCTTTCTTT.

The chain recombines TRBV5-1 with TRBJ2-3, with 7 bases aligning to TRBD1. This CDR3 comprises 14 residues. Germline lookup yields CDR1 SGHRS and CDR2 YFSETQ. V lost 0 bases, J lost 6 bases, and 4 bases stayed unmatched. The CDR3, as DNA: TGCGCCAGCAGCTTGGGACAGGGAAGCGATACGCAGTATTTT. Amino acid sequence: CASSLGQGSDTQYF.

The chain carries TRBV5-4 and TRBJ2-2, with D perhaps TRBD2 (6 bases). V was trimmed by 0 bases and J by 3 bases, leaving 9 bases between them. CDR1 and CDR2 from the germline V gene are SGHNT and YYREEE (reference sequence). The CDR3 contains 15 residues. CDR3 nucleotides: TGTGCCAGCAGCTTGGGGGCGGGGTACACCGGGGAGCTGTTTTTT. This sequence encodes CASSLGAGYTGELFF.

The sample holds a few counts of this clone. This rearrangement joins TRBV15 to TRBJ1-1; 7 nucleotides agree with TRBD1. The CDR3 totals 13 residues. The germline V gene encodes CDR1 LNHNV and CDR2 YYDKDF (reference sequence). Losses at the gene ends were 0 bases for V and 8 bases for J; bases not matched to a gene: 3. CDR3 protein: CATSRETGTEAFF. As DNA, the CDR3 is TGTGCCACCAGCAGAGAGACAGGGACAGAAGCTTTCTTT.

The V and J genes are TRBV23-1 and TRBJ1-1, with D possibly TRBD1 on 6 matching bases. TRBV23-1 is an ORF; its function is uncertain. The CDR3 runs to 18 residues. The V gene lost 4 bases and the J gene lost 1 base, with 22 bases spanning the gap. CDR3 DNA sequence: TGCGCCAGCAGTCTCCATTGGGGACACAAAGAGGGGAACACTGAAGCTTTCTTT. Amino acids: CASSLHWGHKEGNTEAFF.

As DNA, the CDR3 is TGTGCCAGTAGTCCCCTGAGACTAGCGGGAGACCCCGGGGAGCTGTTTTTT. Protein product: CASSPLRLAGDPGELFF. This chain connects TRBV19 to TRBJ2-2; 12 nucleotides match TRBD2. Germline V gene sequence: CDR1 LNHDA, CDR2 SQIVND (reference sequence). J lost 6 bases, V lost 5 bases, and 10 bases had no gene match. The CDR3 has 17 residues.